This T cell receptor (beta chain) came from a study of metastatic and nonmetastatic thyroid tumors. Study-wide context: Repertoire data that came from the blood and tumor or nodule tissue of malignant and benign thyroid patients were compared.

TCRdb re-analyzed the PCR reads using MiXCR. The data show some 5,200 clones, 28% seen once. The sample holds many counts of this clone. No antigen is known for it. At the DNA level, this CDR3 is encoded by other sequences in the same sample as well. The entire patient cohort was treatment-naive prior to thyroid surgery. Study-wide results and caveats: Benign nodules reportedly had significantly lower TCR beta diversity than malignant thyroid tumors in blood and tumor.

CDR1 and CDR2 from the germline V gene are SGHTA and FQGNSA. CDR3 length equals 13 residues. Trimming removed 2 bases from V and 4 bases from J, with 5 bases in between. Material: adjacent normal tissue. The clonotype originates from a female donor with papillary thyroid cancer or a benign thyroid nodule (not recorded which). Some clones in this sample may be carry-over from other donors' samples. The chain is built from TRBV7-2 and TRBJ2-2, with unresolved D. CDR3 sequence reads: CASSLLRTGELFF. In nucleotides, the CDR3 is TGTGCCAGCAGCTTACTCCGCACCGGGGAGCTGTTTTTT.